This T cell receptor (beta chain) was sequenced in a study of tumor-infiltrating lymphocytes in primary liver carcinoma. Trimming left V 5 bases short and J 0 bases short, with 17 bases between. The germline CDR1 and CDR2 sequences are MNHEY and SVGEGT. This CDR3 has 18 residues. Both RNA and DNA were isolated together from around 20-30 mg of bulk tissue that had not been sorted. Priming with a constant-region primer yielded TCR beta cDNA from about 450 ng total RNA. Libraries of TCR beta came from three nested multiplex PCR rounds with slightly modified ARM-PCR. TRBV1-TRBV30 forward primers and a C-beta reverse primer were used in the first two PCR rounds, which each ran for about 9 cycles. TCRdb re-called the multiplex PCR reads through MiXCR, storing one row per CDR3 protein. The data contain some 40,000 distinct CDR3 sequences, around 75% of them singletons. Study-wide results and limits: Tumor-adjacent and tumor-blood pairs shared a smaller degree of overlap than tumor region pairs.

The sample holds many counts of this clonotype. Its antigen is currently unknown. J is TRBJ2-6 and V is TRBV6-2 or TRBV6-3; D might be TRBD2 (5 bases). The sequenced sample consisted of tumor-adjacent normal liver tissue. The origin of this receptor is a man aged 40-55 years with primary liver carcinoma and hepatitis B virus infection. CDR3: CASSPTGSSSSGANVLTF. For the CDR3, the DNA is TGTGCCAGCAGTCCTACGGGGTCTTCCTCCTCTGGGGCCAACGTCCTGACTTTC.